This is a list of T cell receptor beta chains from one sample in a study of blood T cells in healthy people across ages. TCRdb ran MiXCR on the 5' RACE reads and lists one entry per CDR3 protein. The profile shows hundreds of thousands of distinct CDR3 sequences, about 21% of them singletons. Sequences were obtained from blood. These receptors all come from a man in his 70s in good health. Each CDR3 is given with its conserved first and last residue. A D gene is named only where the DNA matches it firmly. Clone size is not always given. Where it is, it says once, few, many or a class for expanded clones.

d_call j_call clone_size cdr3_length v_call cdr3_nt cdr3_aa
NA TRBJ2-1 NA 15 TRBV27 TGTGCCAGCAGTTTCATCACGGGTCCCGGGCATGAGCAGTTCTTC CASSFITGPGHEQFF
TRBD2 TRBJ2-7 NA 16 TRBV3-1 TGTGCCAGCAGCCCGGAAGGGACTAGCGGGAGAGGAGAGCAGTACTTC CASSPEGTSGRGEQYF
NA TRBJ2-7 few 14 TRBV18 TGTGCCAGCTCACCATCACCAGGACGATACGAGCAGTACTTC CASSPSPGRYEQYF
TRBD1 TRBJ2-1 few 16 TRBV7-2 TGTGCCAGCAGCCCCCCGGGACAGGACCTCTACAATGAGCAGTTCTTC CASSPPGQDLYNEQFF
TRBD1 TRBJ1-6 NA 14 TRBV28 TGTGCCAGCAGTGGACAGGCCAATAATTCACCCCTCCACTTT CASSGQANNSPLHF
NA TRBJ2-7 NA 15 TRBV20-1 TGCAGTGCTCGACGGCCAATCTTATTATCCTACGAGCAGTACTTC CSARRPILLSYEQYF
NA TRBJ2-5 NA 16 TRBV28 TGTGCCAGCAGTTTTTTACAGGGTCCGGGGGGAGAGACCCAGTACTTC CASSFLQGPGGETQYF
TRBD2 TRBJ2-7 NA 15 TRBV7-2 TGTGCCAGCAGCAAGAGCCCCGGGACTAGCGCCGAGCAGTACTTC CASSKSPGTSAEQYF
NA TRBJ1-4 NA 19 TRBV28 TGTGCCAGCAGTTTGGCTCAAGGCGGCCCACGGGTAACTAATGAAAAACTGTTTTTT CASSLAQGGPRVTNEKLFF
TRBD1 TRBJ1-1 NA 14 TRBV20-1 TGCAGTGCTGACCTGGGACAGGTGAACACTGAAGCTTTCTTT CSADLGQVNTEAFF
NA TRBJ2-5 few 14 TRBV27 TGTGCCAGCAGTCCTCAAGGAACGGGAGAGACCCAGTACTTC CASSPQGTGETQYF
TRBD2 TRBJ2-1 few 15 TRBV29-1 TGCAGCGTCGGAGGTGGACTAGCGGGATACAATGAGCAGTTCTTC CSVGGGLAGYNEQFF
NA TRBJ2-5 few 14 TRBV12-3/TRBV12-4 TGTGCCGGCAGTTTGTACGGGGCGGGGGAGACCCAGTACTTC CAGSLYGAGETQYF
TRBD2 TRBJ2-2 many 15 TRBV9 TGTGCCAGCAGCGTGCTAGCGGCAAACACCGGGGAGCTGTTTTTT CASSVLAANTGELFF
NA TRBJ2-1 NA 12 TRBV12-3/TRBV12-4 TGTGCCAGCAGAGCCCCGGCTAATGAGCAGTTCTTC CASRAPANEQFF
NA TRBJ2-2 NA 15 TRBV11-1 TGTGCCAGCAGCTTAAAGGCGACTGGCACCGGGGAGCTGTTTTTT CASSLKATGTGELFF
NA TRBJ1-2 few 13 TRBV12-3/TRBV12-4 TGTGCCAGCACCACGGGACGGGGTTATGGCTACACCTTC CASTTGRGYGYTF
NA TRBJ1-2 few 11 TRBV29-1 TGCAGCGTTGTCGGGTCGAATGGCTACACCTTC CSVVGSNGYTF
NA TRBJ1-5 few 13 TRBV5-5 TGTGCCAGCAGCTTGGAGAATGGTCAGCCCCAGCATTTT CASSLENGQPQHF
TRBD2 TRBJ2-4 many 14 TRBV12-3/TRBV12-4 TGTGCCAGCAGTTTACGGGAGGGGGGGAACATTCAGTACTTC CASSLREGGNIQYF
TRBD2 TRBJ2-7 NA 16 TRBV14 TGTGCCAGCAGCCCACTAGAGACTAGCGCCTCCTACGAGCAGTACTTC CASSPLETSASYEQYF
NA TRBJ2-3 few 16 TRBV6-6 TGTGCCAGCAGTTATCAGGGAGAACGTGGCACAGATACGCAGTATTTT CASSYQGERGTDTQYF
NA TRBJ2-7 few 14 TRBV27 TGTGCCAGCAGTTTAGATGCGGGGACCTACGAGCAGTACTTC CASSLDAGTYEQYF
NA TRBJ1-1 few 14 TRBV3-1 TGTGCCAGCAGCCAAGGGGGACAAAACACTGAAGCTTTCTTT CASSQGGQNTEAFF
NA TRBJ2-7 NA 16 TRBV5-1 TGCGCCAGCAGCTTGGAGCGGGACAATTTCTACAATGAGCAGTACTTC CASSLERDNFYNEQYF
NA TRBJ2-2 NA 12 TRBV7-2 TGTGCCAGCAGCTTCGAGGTCGGGGAGCTGTTTTTT CASSFEVGELFF
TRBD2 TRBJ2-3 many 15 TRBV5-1 TGCGCCAGCAGCCCCACTAGCGGAGGTGGGCATACGCAGTATTTT CASSPTSGGGHTQYF
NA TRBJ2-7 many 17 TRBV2 TGTGCCAGCAGTAAAGATAGGGTTGGGGCCCTAGCCTACGAGCAGTACTTC CASSKDRVGALAYEQYF
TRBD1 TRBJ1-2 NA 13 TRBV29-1 TGCAGCGTTGAAGAATTGGGACAGCGGACTTACACCTTC CSVEELGQRTYTF
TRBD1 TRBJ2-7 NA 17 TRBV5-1 TGCGCCAGCAGCTTGGGCGTCGGGACAGGGGGAACCTACGAGCAGTACTTC CASSLGVGTGGTYEQYF
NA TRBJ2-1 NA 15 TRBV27 TGTGCCAGCACCGCGACAGTCAGCTCCTACAATGAGCAGTTCTTC CASTATVSSYNEQFF
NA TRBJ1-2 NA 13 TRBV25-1 TGTGCCAGCAGTGAATCCAGCGACTATGGCTACACCTTC CASSESSDYGYTF
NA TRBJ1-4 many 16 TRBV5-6 TGTGCCAGCAGTTTCCAGGGATTTGCAACTAATGAAAAACTGTTTTTT CASSFQGFATNEKLFF
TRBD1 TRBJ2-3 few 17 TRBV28 TGTGCCAGCAGTTTGACCCAAACAGGGGCAATCGGGGATACGCAGTATTTT CASSLTQTGAIGDTQYF
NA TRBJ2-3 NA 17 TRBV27 TGTGCCAGCAGTTTATACCCCGGGACCGAATACACAGATACGCAGTATTTT CASSLYPGTEYTDTQYF
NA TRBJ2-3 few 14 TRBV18 TGTGCCAGCTCACCTTCAATTAGCACAGATACGCAGTATTTT CASSPSISTDTQYF
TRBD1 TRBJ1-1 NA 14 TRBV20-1 TGCAGTGCTAGCCAGGGGGCGAGGAACACTGAAGCTTTCTTT CSASQGARNTEAFF
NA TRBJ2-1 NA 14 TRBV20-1 TGCAGTGCTCGCAGAGGGGCTAGCGCCAATGAGCAGTTCTTC CSARRGASANEQFF
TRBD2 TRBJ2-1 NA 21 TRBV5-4 TGTGCCAGCAGCCTGGGGAAAGGACTAGCGGGATCGAAACCTTCCTACAATGAGCAGTTCTTC CASSLGKGLAGSKPSYNEQFF
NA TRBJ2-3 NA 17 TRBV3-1 TGTGCCAGCAGCCGAATCTCAGGGTCTGGGCTTTCGGATACGCAGTATTTT CASSRISGSGLSDTQYF
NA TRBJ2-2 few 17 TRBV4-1 TGCGCCAGCAGCCAAGAATGGAACAGGGCGAACACCGGGGAGCTGTTTTTT CASSQEWNRANTGELFF
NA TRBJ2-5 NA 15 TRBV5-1 TGCGCCAGCAGCTTAGAGGGTCTAAGGTCGGAGACCCAGTACTTC CASSLEGLRSETQYF
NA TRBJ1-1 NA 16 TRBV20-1 TGCAGTGCTAGAGATATGCTACAGGGTCGAAACACTGAAGCTTTCTTT CSARDMLQGRNTEAFF
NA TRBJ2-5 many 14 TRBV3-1 TGTGCCAGCAGCCAAGAAGAGGGCGCGAAGACCCAGTACTTC CASSQEEGAKTQYF
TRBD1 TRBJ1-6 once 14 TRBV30 TGTGCCTGGAAGCTCGACAGGGGGCTTTCACCCCTCCACTTT CAWKLDRGLSPLHF
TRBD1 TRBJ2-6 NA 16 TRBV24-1 TGTGCCACCGGGACAGAGGGATTCTCTGGGGCCAACGTCCTGACTTTC CATGTEGFSGANVLTF
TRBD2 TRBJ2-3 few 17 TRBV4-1 TGCGCCAGCAGCCAAGGCCCCGGACTAGGCACAGCAGATACGCAGTATTTT CASSQGPGLGTADTQYF
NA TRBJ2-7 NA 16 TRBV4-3 TGCGCCAGCAGCCAAGATAGGCTGGACAGCGGCTACGAGCAGTACTTC CASSQDRLDSGYEQYF
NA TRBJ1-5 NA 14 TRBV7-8 TGTGCCAGCAGCTTATCAGGGCCCAATCAGCCCCAGCATTTT CASSLSGPNQPQHF
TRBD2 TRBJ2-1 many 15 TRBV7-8 TGTGCCAGCAGCTTCAGCGGGAGGGGATACAATGAGCAGTTCTTC CASSFSGRGYNEQFF
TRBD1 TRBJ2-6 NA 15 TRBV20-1 TGCAGTGCCCGGACAGGCCCCCCTGGGGCCAACGTCCTGACTTTC CSARTGPPGANVLTF
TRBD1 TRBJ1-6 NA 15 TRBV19 TGTGCCAGCGCCACCCTGGACAGGGATAATTCACCCCTCCACTTT CASATLDRDNSPLHF
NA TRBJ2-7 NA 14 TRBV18 TGTGCCAGCTCACCAGGGTCTAGCTCCTACGGGCAGTACTTC CASSPGSSSYGQYF